This entry concerns a single TCR beta chain. Its target is not known. Cells designated naive CD8 were CD45RO-negative and were positively selected for CCR7, with terminally differentiated effector memory CD45RA+ cells excluded. This specimen belongs to a study of shared clonotypes between healthy human individuals. Broader study findings: Only blood underwent sampling, and tissue repertoires likely differ.

Unmatched junction bases numbered 13, after V lost 5 bases and J lost 9 bases. Germline loops: CDR1 MNHEY, CDR2 SMNVEV (reference sequence). The CDR3 totals 15 residues. Assay: immunoSEQ multiplex PCR; the TCRdb copy retains only in-frame clones and omits some. The data show around 2.1 million clones, about 92% seen once. The source of this sequence is a young man in good health. Some clones in this sample may be carry-over from other donors' samples. The sample taken for sequencing was naive CD8+ T cells from PBMCs. The V gene is TRBV27, the J gene TRBJ1-2; 9 bases align to TRBD1. The CDR3 nucleotides read TGTGCCAGCAGTAACCTGCGGACAGGGGTTGCGAGCTACACCTTC. As protein: CASSNLRTGVASYTF.